This TCR beta chain was observed in a study of shared clonotypes between healthy human individuals (dated by TCRdb to between 2020 and 2021). As for the study more broadly: The cohort included a few men and a couple of women between 18 and 49 years of age. Per donor, three plates each were used for CD4 naive and CD4 memory, two for CD8 naive, and one for CD8 memory. The study deeply sequenced blood TCR repertoires of about five healthy adults to estimate repertoire size and the extent of clonotype sharing between individuals. To increase sequencing depth and limit assay-specific biases, different laboratories used diverse techniques to prepare libraries and sequence TCR repertoires. Between about 0.94 and 8.9 billion PBMCs per donor were obtained by leukapheresis. What the authors observed across the whole study: Because the study included a small number of donors, the genetic and exposure-history diversity represented was limited. Sampling was restricted to blood, and TCR repertoires in tissue are likely to differ from TCR repertoires in blood. Incomplete sequencing was indicated by rarefaction of sorted-subset datasets, despite the large sequencing depth. Approximately 5% of naive CD4, around 3.5% of naive CD8, about 2.1% of memory CD4, and about 0.4% of memory CD8 clonotypes were shared across a few donors. Clonotypes shared by all four sorted-subset donors showed higher generation probabilities than non-shared clonotypes. Based on pairwise subsampling, the degree of clonotype sharing among donors was expected to be affected by sequencing depth. Naive subsets generally had larger estimated clonotype richness than memory subsets did.

The donors were healthy, HIV-negative adults with no recently reported acute infections or vaccinations. Only Caucasian adults living in Nashville, Tennessee, USA were represented among the donors. CD8 memory samples combined magnetically selected CD45RO+ cells with CCR7-negative CD45RA+ effector memory (TemRA) cells. Blood was collected by leukapheresis, and PBMCs were isolated by Ficoll-Histopaque density gradient centrifugation and then cryopreserved in liquid nitrogen vapor phase. Analytical flow cytometry was used to check the purity and quantity of every magnetically sorted T cell population. Each sorted fraction had its genomic DNA isolated and then quantified by UV absorbance on a Nanodrop 2000c. TCR CDR3 regions were amplified from genomic DNA by multiplex PCR using the deep immunoSEQ assay. For each cell subset, the extracted genomic DNA was distributed evenly across all wells of several immunoSEQ 96-well plates, and each plate served as one replicate. Each replicate PCR for sorted subsets received around 0.2 ug genomic DNA, equal to tens of thousands of T cell genomes. The purified libraries were quantified using a Qubit 3.0 fluorometer, sized with a Bioanalyzer 2100, and then quantified again using the KAPA Library Quantification kit. A separate single-read 150-cycle Illumina NextSeq 550 flow cell was used to sequence each immunoSEQ 96-well plate. The original methods were these. Because the immunoSEQ output included only junctional sequences and no quality scores, the filtering could not be the same as the filtering used for full-length reads. Sequences were annotated with PyIR, a Python wrapper for IgBLAST v1.9, and V/J genes and CDR3 were assigned using IMGT germline references. Reads were filtered out if the reads had weak V/J assignments (E-value above 1e-6), no CDR3, stop codons, out-of-frame junctions, or ambiguous translated residues. V3J clonotypes were defined as sequences sharing the same inferred V gene, J gene, and CDR3 amino acid sequence. Percentage overlap between repertoires was calculated by dividing the number of shared unique clonotypes by the size of the smaller repertoire. Repertoire richness was assessed with RTK rarefaction, the Chao1 estimator, and Recon v2.1 estimates of unobserved clonotypes. Generation probabilities for all TCRbeta clonotypes obtained by the gDNA method from four donors were computed using OLGA. TCRdb took this table from immuneACCESS and kept in-frame rearrangements with V and J called. Such tables lack part of the clones; where checked against another copy, unresolved V genes explain under half of the gap, and the rest is unexplained. V, J and clone size reflect that table, while D and trimming were determined from the DNA. The sample table records approximately 400,000 clones; just over 95% of these occur just once. The ten largest clones capture 0.32% of the sample.

The cysteine opens and the phenylalanine closes a CDR3 of 15 amino acids. Here the CDR3 DNA is all that survives: 45 bases in frame from base 1. At the junction V is shortened by 4 bases and J by 5 bases; bases outside the gene matches: 5. CDR1 and CDR2, per the germline V gene, are LGHNA and YNFKEQ. Turning to this clone: The antigen it recognizes is unknown. There are no base qualities to consult, and no much larger clone falls within one base.

Sample: memory CD8+ T cells sorted from blood. The sample's cell subset or site, from its label and the paper: CD45RO+ cells pooled with CCR7-negative TemRA cells. The TCR sequence derives from a young man in good health. In this chain, TRBV4-2 is recombined with TRBJ2-1, and TRBD1 matches 10 of the central bases. Read as DNA, the sequence is TGTGCCAGCAGCCTATGGACAGGGGGAAACAATGAGCAGTTCTTC. This gives the protein CASSLWTGGNNEQFF.